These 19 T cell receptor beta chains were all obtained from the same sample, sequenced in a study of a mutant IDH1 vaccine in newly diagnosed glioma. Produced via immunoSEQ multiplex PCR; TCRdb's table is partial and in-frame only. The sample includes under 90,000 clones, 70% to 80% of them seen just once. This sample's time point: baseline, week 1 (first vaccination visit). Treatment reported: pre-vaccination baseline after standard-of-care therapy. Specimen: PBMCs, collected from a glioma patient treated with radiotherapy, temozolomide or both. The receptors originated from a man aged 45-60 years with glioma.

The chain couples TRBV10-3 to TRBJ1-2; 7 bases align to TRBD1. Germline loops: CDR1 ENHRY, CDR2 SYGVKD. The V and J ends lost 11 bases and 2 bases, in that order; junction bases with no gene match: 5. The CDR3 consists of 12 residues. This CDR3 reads CAAGTANYGYTF. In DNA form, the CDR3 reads TGTGCCGCTGGGACAGCCAACTATGGCTACACCTTC.

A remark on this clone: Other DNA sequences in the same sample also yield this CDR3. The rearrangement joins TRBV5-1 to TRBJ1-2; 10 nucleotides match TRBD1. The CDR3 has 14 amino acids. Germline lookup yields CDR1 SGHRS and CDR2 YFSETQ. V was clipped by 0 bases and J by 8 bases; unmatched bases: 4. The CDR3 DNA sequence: TGCGCCAGCAGCTTGGGACAGGGGGCCGGGGGCTACACCTTC. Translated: CASSLGQGAGGYTF.

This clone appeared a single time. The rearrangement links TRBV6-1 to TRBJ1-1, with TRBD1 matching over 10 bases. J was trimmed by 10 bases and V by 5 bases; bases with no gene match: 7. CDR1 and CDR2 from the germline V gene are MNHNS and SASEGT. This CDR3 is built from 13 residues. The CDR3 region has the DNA TGTGCCAGCAGTTATTCGGGACAGGGGTTAGCTTTCTTT. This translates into CASSYSGQGLAFF.

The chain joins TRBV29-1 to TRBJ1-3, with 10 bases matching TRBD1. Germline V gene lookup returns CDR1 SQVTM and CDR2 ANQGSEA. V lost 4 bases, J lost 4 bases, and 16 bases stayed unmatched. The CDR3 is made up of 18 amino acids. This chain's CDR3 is CSVVGGVTGGNKGNTIYF. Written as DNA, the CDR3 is TGCAGCGTTGTAGGGGGAGTGACAGGGGGCAATAAAGGAAACACCATATATTTT.

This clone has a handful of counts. CDR3 residues: CASSVRGGHSNQPQHF. The CDR3 DNA sequence: TGTGCCAGCAGTGTAAGGGGGGGACATAGCAATCAGCCCCAGCATTTT. This chain connects TRBV25-1 to TRBJ1-5; possible D gene TRBD1, 6 bases. Germline V gives CDR1 MGHDK, CDR2 SYGVNS. V lost 4 bases to trimming and J lost 0 bases, with 13 bases between them. The CDR3 runs 16 residues.

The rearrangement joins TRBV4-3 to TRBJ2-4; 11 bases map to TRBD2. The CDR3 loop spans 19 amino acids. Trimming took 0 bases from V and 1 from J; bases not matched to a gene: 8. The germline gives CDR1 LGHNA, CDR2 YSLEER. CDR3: CASSQEGIAGGRAKNIQYF. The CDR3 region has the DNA TGCGCCAGCAGCCAAGAAGGGATAGCGGGGGGGCGGGCCAAAAACATTCAGTACTTC.

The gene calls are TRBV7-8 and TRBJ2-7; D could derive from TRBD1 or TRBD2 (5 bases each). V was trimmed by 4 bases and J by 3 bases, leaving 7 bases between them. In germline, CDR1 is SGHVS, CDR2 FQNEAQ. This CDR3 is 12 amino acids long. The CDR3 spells CASSWDVYEQYF. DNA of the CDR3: TGTGCCAGCAGCTGGGACGTCTACGAGCAGTACTTC.

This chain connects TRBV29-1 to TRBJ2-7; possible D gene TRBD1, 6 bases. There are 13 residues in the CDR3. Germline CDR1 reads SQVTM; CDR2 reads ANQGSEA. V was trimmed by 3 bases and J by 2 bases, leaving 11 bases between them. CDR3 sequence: CSVEDSLTYEQYF. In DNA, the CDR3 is TGCAGCGTTGAGGACAGCCTAACCTACGAGCAGTACTTC.

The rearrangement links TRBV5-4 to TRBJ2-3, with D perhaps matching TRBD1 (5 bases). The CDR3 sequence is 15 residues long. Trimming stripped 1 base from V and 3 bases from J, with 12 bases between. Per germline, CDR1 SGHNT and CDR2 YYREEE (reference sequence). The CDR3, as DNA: TGTGCCAGCAGCTTGCAGGGTCTAGGGACAGATACGCAGTATTTT. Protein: CASSLQGLGTDTQYF.

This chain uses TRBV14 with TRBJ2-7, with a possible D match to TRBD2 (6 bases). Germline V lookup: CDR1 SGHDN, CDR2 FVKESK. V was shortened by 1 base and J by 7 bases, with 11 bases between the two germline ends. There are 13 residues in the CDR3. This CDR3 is CASSQVPRGEQYF. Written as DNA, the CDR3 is TGTGCCAGCAGCCAAGTGCCCCGGGGGGAGCAGTACTTC.

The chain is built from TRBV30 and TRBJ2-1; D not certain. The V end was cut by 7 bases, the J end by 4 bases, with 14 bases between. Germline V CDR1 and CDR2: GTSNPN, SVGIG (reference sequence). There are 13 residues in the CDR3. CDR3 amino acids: CASARLEYNEQFF. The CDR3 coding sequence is TGTGCCTCCGCTAGGTTGGAGTACAATGAGCAGTTCTTC.

CDR3 protein: CASSDGVGNSPLHF. The CDR3 DNA reads TGTGCCAGCAGCGATGGGGTTGGGAATTCACCCCTCCACTTT. The chain couples TRBV9 to TRBJ1-6; D remains unclear. CDR1 is SGDLS, CDR2 YYNGEE, per germline. V dropped 3 bases and J dropped 7 bases, with 11 bases sitting between them. The CDR3 covers 14 residues. Based on the CDR3 plus reference TRBV9 and TRBJ1-6, the full variable domain is DSGVTQTPKHLITATGQRVTLRCSPRSGDLSVYWYQQSLDQGLQFLIQYYNGEERAKGNILERFSAQQFPDLHSELNLSSLELGDSALYFCASSDGVGNSPLHFGNGTRLTVT.

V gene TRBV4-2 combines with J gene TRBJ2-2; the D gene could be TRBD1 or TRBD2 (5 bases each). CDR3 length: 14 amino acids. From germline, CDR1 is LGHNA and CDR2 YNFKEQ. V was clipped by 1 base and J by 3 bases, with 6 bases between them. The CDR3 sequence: CASSQVGDTGELFF. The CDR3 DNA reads TGTGCCAGCAGCCAAGTGGGGGACACCGGGGAGCTGTTTTTT.

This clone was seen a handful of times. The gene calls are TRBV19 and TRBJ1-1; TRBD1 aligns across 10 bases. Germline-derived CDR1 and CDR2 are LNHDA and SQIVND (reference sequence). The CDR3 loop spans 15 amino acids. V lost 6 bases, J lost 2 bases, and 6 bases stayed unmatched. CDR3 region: CASREGQGINTEAFF. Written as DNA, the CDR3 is TGTGCCAGTAGAGAGGGACAGGGGATTAACACTGAAGCTTTCTTT.

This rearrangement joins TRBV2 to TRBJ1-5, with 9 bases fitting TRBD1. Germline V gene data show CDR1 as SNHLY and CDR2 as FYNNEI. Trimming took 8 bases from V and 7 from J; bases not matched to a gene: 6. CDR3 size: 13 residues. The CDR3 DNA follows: TGTGCCAGCGATTGGACAGGGGAACAGCCCCAGCATTTT. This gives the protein CASDWTGEQPQHF.

As DNA, the CDR3 is TGTGCCAGCAGCTTGGGACTTACTAGCACAGATACGCAGTATTTT. It encodes CASSLGLTSTDTQYF. This sequence joins TRBV5-6 and TRBJ2-3; D unresolved. CDR3 length equals 15 residues. Trimming removed 0 bases at V and 0 bases at J, with 8 bases between. The germline V gene encodes CDR1 SGHDT and CDR2 YYEEEE.

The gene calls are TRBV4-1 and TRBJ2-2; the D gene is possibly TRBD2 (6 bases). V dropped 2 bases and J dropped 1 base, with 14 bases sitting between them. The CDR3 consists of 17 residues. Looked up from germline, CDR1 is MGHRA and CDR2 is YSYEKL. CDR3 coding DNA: TGCGCCAGCAGCCAATTTACCCTGGGGGGGAACACCGGGGAGCTGTTTTTT. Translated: CASSQFTLGGNTGELFF.

The CDR3 is CASSSTGTVTEAFF. CDR3 bases: TGTGCCAGCAGTTCTACCGGGACAGTCACTGAAGCTTTCTTT. The V call is TRBV6-6, the J call TRBJ1-1, with 7 positions matching TRBD1. This CDR3 is 14 amino acids long. The V gene end was trimmed by 4 bases and the J gene end by 4 bases; junction bases not matched to a gene: 6. Per germline, CDR1 MNHNY and CDR2 SVGAGI (reference sequence).

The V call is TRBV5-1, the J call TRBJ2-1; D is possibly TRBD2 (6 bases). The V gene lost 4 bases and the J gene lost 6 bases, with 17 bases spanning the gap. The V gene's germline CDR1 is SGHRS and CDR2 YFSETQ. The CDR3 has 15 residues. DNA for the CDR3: TGCGCCAGCAGCGTGGGGAGCTGGGGGGTCAATGAGCAGTTCTTC. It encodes CASSVGSWGVNEQFF. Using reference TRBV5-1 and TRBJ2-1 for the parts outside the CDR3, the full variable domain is KAGVTQTPRYLIKTRGQQVTLSCSPISGHRSVSWYQQTPGQGLQFLFEYFSETQRNKGNFPGRFSGRQFSNSRSEMNVSTLELGDSALYLCASSVGSWGVNEQFFGPGTRLTVL.